The 6 T cell receptor beta chains below come from one sample, sequenced in a study of blood T cell repertoires in COVID-19. Clones were sequenced by immunoSEQ multiplex PCR, and TCRdb holds only the in-frame ones, with some missing. The repertoire holds around 300,000 clones, under 90% seen once, with roughly 9.4% in the top ten. Input material: peripheral blood. Every receptor here comes from a woman aged 45-59 years who had recovered from COVID-19.

This rearrangement joins TRBV9 to TRBJ2-1; 8 nucleotides agree with TRBD2. The germline V gene encodes CDR1 SGDLS and CDR2 YYNGEE. The CDR3 is made up of 15 amino acids. The junction had 3 bases not matched to a gene; V was cut back by 1 base and J by 3 bases. The CDR3 DNA reads as TGTGCCAGCAGCGTAAGCGGGAGCGGCTACAATGAGCAGTTCTTC. Encoded protein: CASSVSGSGYNEQFF. The full variable domain, in which reference TRBV9 and TRBJ2-1 provide the parts outside the CDR3, is DSGVTQTPKHLITATGQRVTLRCSPRSGDLSVYWYQQSLDQGLQFLIQYYNGEERAKGNILERFSAQQFPDLHSELNLSSLELGDSALYFCASSVSGSGYNEQFFGPGTRLTVL.

The chain links TRBV6-6 to TRBJ2-7; D may be TRBD2 (6 bases). The CDR3 spans 16 residues. The V gene lost 10 bases and the J gene lost 6 bases, with 28 bases spanning the gap. Germline assignment: CDR1 MNHNY and CDR2 SVGAGI (reference sequence). CDR3 loop: CATLLTSSTAMSEQYF. The CDR3 bases are TGTGCCACCTTATTGACTAGTTCGACGGCTATGTCCGAGCAGTACTTC.

The chain employs TRBV28 and TRBJ1-6; D gene uncertain. The germline gives CDR1 MDHEN, CDR2 SYDVKM. This CDR3 contains 12 residues. V was trimmed by 4 bases and J by 9 bases, leaving 7 bases between them. The CDR3 spells CASSSTGSPLHF. CDR3 DNA sequence: TGTGCCAGCAGTTCGACGGGTTCACCCCTCCACTTT.

V usage is TRBV7-9 and J usage is TRBJ1-6, with D maybe TRBD1 (5 bases). There are 14 residues in the CDR3. Germline V gene sequence: CDR1 SEHNR, CDR2 FQNEAQ (reference sequence). V was pared by 1 base and J by 9 bases, with 10 bases between. In nucleotides, the CDR3 is TGTGCCAGCAGCTTAGGACAGAAGTCTTCACCCCTCCACTTT. Translated, it gives CASSLGQKSSPLHF.

This chain joins TRBV5-1 and TRBJ2-5; 7 bases line up with TRBD1. Trimming at V came to 0 bases and at J to 3 bases, leaving 5 bases not matched to a gene. CDR1 is SGHRS, CDR2 YFSETQ, per germline. This CDR3 contains 15 residues. The CDR3 loop is CASSLVGTEEETQYF. The CDR3 nucleotides are TGCGCCAGCAGCTTGGTAGGGACAGAAGAAGAGACCCAGTACTTC.

V is TRBV6-5 and J is TRBJ1-1; D is uncertain. The CDR3 length is 15 residues. Germline V gene lookup returns CDR1 MNHEY and CDR2 SVGAGI. The V end lost 0 bases, the J end lost 1 base, and 9 bases lay between the germline ends. The CDR3 DNA is TGTGCCAGCAGTTACTCGATATACAAGAACACTGAAGCTTTCTTT. It codes for CASSYSIYKNTEAFF.